One and the same sample provided the 23 T cell receptor beta chains below, sequenced in a study of shared clonotypes between healthy human individuals. Sequencing was performed with immunoSEQ multiplex PCR; in TCRdb, only in-frame clones are kept and a portion is missing. The repertoire holds about 2.5 million clones, less than 95% seen once, with 0.3% to 0.4% in the top ten. Specimen: naive CD4+ T cells from PBMCs. Subset specified: CD45RA+ positively selected. These receptor sequences come from a young man in good health. Some clones in this sample may be carry-over from other donors' samples.

In its sample, this clone was seen once. The chain recombines TRBV19 with TRBJ1-2, with TRBD1 as a possible D gene (5 bases). From germline, CDR1 is LNHDA and CDR2 SQIVND (reference sequence). Trimming pared 1 base from V and 1 base from J, leaving 10 bases between. The CDR3 covers 15 residues. The DNA for the CDR3 is TGTGCCAGTAGTATAGGGGGCGGACTTAACTATGGCTACACCTTC. It encodes CASSIGGGLNYGYTF.

This rearrangement joins TRBV5-4 to TRBJ1-4; D perhaps matches TRBD1 (6 bases). V gave up 4 bases and J gave up 0 bases, with 10 bases separating them. The germline gives CDR1 SGHNT, CDR2 YYREEE (reference sequence). This CDR3 is 15 amino acids long. Written as DNA, the CDR3 is TGTGCCAGCAGCCCCGACAGGACAACTAATGAAAAACTGTTTTTT. Translated: CASSPDRTTNEKLFF.

The chain recombines TRBV7-9 with TRBJ2-7; 9 bases are shared with TRBD1. Germline V gene data show CDR1 as SEHNR and CDR2 as FQNEAQ (reference sequence). CDR3 length equals 15 residues. Trimming at V came to 6 bases and at J to 2 bases, leaving 8 bases not matched to a gene. CDR3 DNA: TGTGCCAGCAGACTACAGGGGGCCCCACCCTACGAGCAGTACTTC. Protein: CASRLQGAPPYEQYF.

This clone has only one observation. This rearrangement joins TRBV4-2 to TRBJ2-1; TRBD2 matches at 8 bases. Germline values: CDR1 LGHNA, CDR2 YNFKEQ. The trim removed 1 base at V and 7 bases at J, leaving 9 bases unmatched. The CDR3 is 16 residues long. CDR3 protein: CASSQVQREMRNEQFF. The CDR3, as DNA: TGTGCCAGCAGCCAAGTGCAGCGGGAGATGAGAAATGAGCAGTTCTTC.

This chain joins TRBV2 and TRBJ2-5; D unclear. Between the trimmed V and J ends, which lost 4 bases and 1 base, there was a span of 7 bases. Germline V gene lookup returns CDR1 SNHLY and CDR2 FYNNEI. The CDR3 extends over 13 amino acids. This CDR3 is CASSAATQETQYF. The CDR3 DNA reads as TGTGCCAGCAGTGCCGCCACCCAAGAGACCCAGTACTTC.

The chain recombines TRBV28 with TRBJ2-2, with a possible D match to TRBD1 (6 bases). The germline V gene has CDR1 MDHEN and CDR2 SYDVKM. Trimming cost V 8 bases and J 5 bases, with 27 bases left between them. This CDR3 is built from 18 residues. As DNA, the CDR3 is TGTGCCAGCCTAACCTCGAGATGGAACCCTCAGGGGACCGGGGAGCTGTTTTTT. Its protein product is CASLTSRWNPQGTGELFF.

The chain recombines TRBV15 with TRBJ1-3; D gene uncertain. V was shortened by 6 bases and J by 0 bases, with 9 bases between the two germline ends. The V gene's germline CDR1 is LNHNV and CDR2 YYDKDF (reference sequence). There are 14 residues in the CDR3. CDR3 sequence (DNA): TGTGCCACCAGGAGGCGGACCTCTGGAAACACCATATATTTT. It translates to CATRRRTSGNTIYF.

V gene TRBV27 combines with J gene TRBJ2-3; 10 positions agree with TRBD2. The CDR3 consists of 15 residues. Germline V CDR1 and CDR2: MNHEY, SMNVEV (reference sequence). Losses at the gene ends were 7 bases for V and 0 bases for J; bases not matched to a gene: 4. The CDR3 nucleotides are TGTGCCAGCACCCCGACTAGCGGGAGCACAGATACGCAGTATTTT. It specifies CASTPTSGSTDTQYF.

The chain recombines TRBV7-2 with TRBJ2-5; tentatively, D is TRBD2 (5 bases). Trimming stripped 3 bases from V and 7 bases from J, with 15 bases between. The germline V gene encodes CDR1 SGHTA and CDR2 FQGNSA. CDR3 length: 14 amino acids. CDR3 amino acids: CASSFTGPEGTQYF. CDR3 DNA sequence: TGTGCCAGCAGCTTTACTGGGCCCGAGGGGACCCAGTACTTC.

The chain uses TRBV6-1 and TRBJ2-7; D not resolved. Trimming took 6 bases from V and 3 from J, leaving 18 bases between them. The CDR3 covers 15 residues. The germline CDR1 and CDR2 sequences are MNHNS and SASEGT. CDR3 DNA sequence: TGTGCCAGCAGGCCCGGGCATACTCCCTACTACGAGCAGTACTTC. Translated, it gives CASRPGHTPYYEQYF.

This clone has just one count. This rearrangement joins TRBV18 to TRBJ1-2; tentatively, D is TRBD1 (6 bases). Germline CDR1 reads KGHSH; CDR2 reads LQKENI. V was shortened by 3 bases and J by 3 bases, with 14 bases between the two germline ends. The CDR3 is 15 amino acids. The DNA for the CDR3 is TGTGCCAGCTCACCCAGGGACAAGAGCGACTATGGCTACACCTTC. This codes for CASSPRDKSDYGYTF.

The chain uses TRBV5-6 and TRBJ2-5, with 11 bases that match TRBD2. Per the germline V gene, CDR1 is SGHDT and CDR2 is YYEEEE. The CDR3 is 18 amino acids. V shed 0 bases, J shed 2 bases, and the junction held 9 bases outside the gene matches. CDR3 residues: CASSLVASGRRLQETQYF. The CDR3 DNA reads TGTGCCAGCAGCTTGGTGGCTAGCGGGAGGAGACTGCAAGAGACCCAGTACTTC.

The chain carries TRBV9 and TRBJ2-1; possible D gene TRBD2, 5 bases. The CDR3 has 15 amino acids. Germline V CDR1 and CDR2: SGDLS, YYNGEE. V lost 1 base, J lost 3 bases, and 11 bases lay in between. The CDR3 reads CASSVSSGVYNEQFF. CDR3 nucleotides: TGTGCCAGCAGCGTATCGAGCGGAGTCTACAATGAGCAGTTCTTC.

Of note for this clone: Other DNA sequences in this specimen translate into the identical CDR3. V is TRBV7-9 and J is TRBJ2-1, with a possible D match to TRBD2 (5 bases). From germline, CDR1 is SEHNR and CDR2 FQNEAQ (reference sequence). V lost 5 bases and J lost 0, with 11 bases in between. There are 15 residues in the CDR3. The CDR3 reads CASSPLGSSYNEQFF. The DNA of the CDR3 is TGTGCCAGCAGCCCGCTAGGGAGCTCCTACAATGAGCAGTTCTTC.

This chain uses TRBV27 with TRBJ2-7, with D possibly matching TRBD1 (5 bases). The CDR3 is 15 amino acids. The V gene lost 6 bases and the J gene lost 2 bases, with 17 bases spanning the gap. The germline V gene encodes CDR1 MNHEY and CDR2 SMNVEV (reference sequence). The CDR3 loop reads CASRTVQVPPYEQYF. The CDR3 DNA reads as TGTGCCAGCAGGACCGTACAGGTTCCTCCCTACGAGCAGTACTTC.

The chain joins TRBV28 to TRBJ1-2, with a tentative D call TRBD1 (6 bases). This CDR3 contains 12 residues. Germline-derived CDR1 and CDR2 are MDHEN and SYDVKM. V lost 10 bases and J 6 bases, leaving 15 bases between the germline ends. In nucleotides, the CDR3 is TGTGCCATCGGGGGGCAGTTCGATGGCTACACCTTC. This sequence encodes CAIGGQFDGYTF.

V and J are TRBV2 and TRBJ2-7; 8 bases line up with TRBD1. Per the germline V gene, CDR1 is SNHLY and CDR2 is FYNNEI. Germline trimming cut 10 bases from V and 0 bases from J; bases unmatched to any gene: 8. The CDR3 has 14 residues. For the CDR3, the DNA is TGTGCCATCTCCCGGGACAGGACCTCCTACGAGCAGTACTTC. This gives the protein CAISRDRTSYEQYF.

As DNA, the CDR3 is TGTGCCAGCAGTTTACACTCCCCGTTTAGGCTCCAAGAGACCCAGTACTTC. Its protein is CASSLHSPFRLQETQYF. The rearrangement links TRBV28 to TRBJ2-5; D unclear. Germline V lookup: CDR1 MDHEN, CDR2 SYDVKM. This CDR3 has 17 amino acids. V was clipped by 2 bases and J by 1 base, with 17 bases between them.

The chain uses TRBV7-3 and TRBJ2-5; the match to TRBD1 covers 7 bases. The CDR3 totals 15 residues. From germline, CDR1 is SGHTA and CDR2 FQGTGA. With 8 bases clipped from V and 2 bases from J, the junction kept 11 bases outside the gene matches. The chain's CDR3 is CASALQGPGQETQYF. The CDR3, as DNA: TGTGCCAGCGCCCTACAGGGGCCAGGTCAAGAGACCCAGTACTTC. The whole variable domain, remainder taken from reference TRBV7-3 and TRBJ2-5, is GAGVSQTPSNKVTEKGKYVELRCDPISGHTALYWYRQSLGQGPEFLIYFQGTGAADDSGLPNDRFFAVRPEGSVSTLKIQRTERGDSAVYLCASALQGPGQETQYFGPGTRLLVL.

The chain has TRBV10-3 and TRBJ2-6; 9 bases line up with TRBD2. The CDR3 is 18 residues long. The germline V gene encodes CDR1 ENHRY and CDR2 SYGVKD. J gave up 0 bases and V 2 bases, and 5 bases lay outside the gene matches. This CDR3 is CAISETLAGGSGANVLTF. The CDR3 DNA is TGTGCCATCAGTGAGACACTAGCGGGCGGCTCTGGGGCCAACGTCCTGACTTTC.

The V gene is TRBV28, the J gene TRBJ1-4, with 7 bases identical to TRBD1. V lost 4 bases, J lost 5 bases, and 7 bases stayed unmatched. Germline V gene data show CDR1 as MDHEN and CDR2 as SYDVKM. The CDR3 has 15 residues. The CDR3 region has the DNA TGTGCCAGCAGTTCCCACAGGGGCGTCAATGAAAAACTGTTTTTT. Its protein is CASSSHRGVNEKLFF.

The chain joins TRBV2 to TRBJ2-1; the match to TRBD1 covers 7 bases. The V and J ends lost 3 bases and 9 bases, in that order; junction bases with no gene match: 8. There are 14 residues in the CDR3. Germline V CDR1 and CDR2: SNHLY, FYNNEI. The CDR3 sequence: CASSETGPYGEQFF. CDR3 DNA: TGTGCCAGCAGTGAGACAGGGCCATATGGTGAGCAGTTCTTC.

The chain couples TRBV2 to TRBJ1-1; no reliable D call. This CDR3 is 14 amino acids long. Trimming shortened V by 6 bases and J by 3 bases, and 14 bases separated the two germline ends. The germline CDR1 and CDR2 sequences are SNHLY and FYNNEI. The DNA for the CDR3 is TGTGCCAGCAGCGCTGCTAGTCCTTACACTGAAGCTTTCTTT. This translates into CASSAASPYTEAFF.